This TCR beta chain was sequenced for a study of PD-L1 blockade in urothelial cancer (dated by TCRdb to 2015 to 2018). In terms of the full investigation: All patients started therapy in about 2014 and received atezolizumab 1,200 mg intravenously every 3 weeks. In the same patients, whole exome sequencing and RNA sequencing of pretreatment tumors were performed in addition to TCR sequencing. Somatic, immune and clinical correlates of response to PD-L1 blockade with atezolizumab in urothelial cancer were the focus of an exploratory multi-omic analysis. Twenty-five of 29 patients were males with bladder-origin urothelial cancer, and about two thirds of the roughly 30 reported a prior smoking history. Twenty-nine patients had pretreatment blood TCR-seq, roughly 25 had at least one posttreatment blood collection, and roughly 25 had tumor TCR-seq. Durable clinical benefit was defined as a progression-free survival longer than 6 months, and TCR features were additionally tested against progression-free survival and overall survival. A median of roughly 140,000 T cells and tens of thousands of unique TCRs was obtained from blood samples, and a median clonality of roughly 0.074 was observed. Pretreatment tumor samples, along with matched peripheral blood collected serially before and after atezolizumab treatment, underwent TCR sequencing. Blood samples were analyzed at two time points: 3 weeks after treatment start (second dose) and 6 weeks after treatment start. Roughly 10 patients achieved durable clinical benefit and approximately 19 did not. Patients had an ECOG performance status of 0 or 1 and had received between 0 and 3 prior chemotherapy regimens. Beyond this particular receptor, the publication reports: Among patients with durable benefit, tumor-associated TCR clones showed greater expansion in peripheral blood 3 weeks after treatment started (n ≈ 23, p = 0.022). Improved progression-free and overall survival was associated with having pretreatment peripheral blood TCR clonality below the median. Because the sample size was small (n ≈ 31) and many exploratory analyses were performed, the results are intended to be hypothesis-generating.

The sample's time point, from its label and the paper: peripheral blood 6 weeks after treatment start. A cohort of around 28 patients with locally advanced or metastatic urothelial carcinoma, treated at Memorial Sloan Kettering on a trial protocol, was included. Peripheral blood mononuclear cells were collected pretreatment and during treatment, with between 1 and 8 total time points obtained per patient. The Qiagen DNeasy Blood extraction kit was used to purify genomic DNA from total PBMCs and tumor samples. Collected pretreatment and during treatment, PBMCs were isolated and stored as previously described. Ends trimmed: V by 11 bases, J by 9 bases; bases unmatched to a gene: 15. CDR1 and CDR2 are read off the germline V gene as SNHLY and FYNNEI. The CDR3, cysteine through phenylalanine, is 13 amino acids long. Of all the DNA, just the CDR3 is kept, 39 bases in frame from base 1. Of note for this clone: Its target antigen remains unknown. The record has no base qualities; no much larger clone is one base away.

Synthetic TCR analog templates were spiked into each PCR so that absolute template abundance could be estimated from read counts. TCRbeta CDR3 regions were amplified from genomic DNA with bias-controlled V and J gene primers using the immunoSEQ assay. Sequencing of rearranged TCRbeta segments was done at approximately 20X coverage. The original methods were these. Clustering was used to correct sequencing errors, and CDR3s were annotated against IMGT so that V, D and J genes could be assigned. Out-of-frame and stop-codon sequences were excluded, and only productive TCRbeta rearrangements were used in downstream analyses. To compute clonality, Shannon entropy was normalized by the log of the number of unique productive sequences and then subtracted from one. Fisher's exact test with Benjamini-Hochberg correction, at a threshold of adjusted p below 0.01, was used to find clones that differed between time points or between blood and tumor. TCRdb obtained this table from immuneACCESS and retained in-frame rearrangements with V and J assigned. These tables miss some clones; where compared with another copy, unresolved V genes account for less than half of the shortfall, and the remainder is unexplained. The D gene and trimming were derived from the DNA, and the V and J assignments and clone size from that table. Counted in this sample were more than 90,000 clones; less than 85% of them appeared once. Clones ranked in the top ten supply 8.4% of the sample.

The receptor was derived from an older man with urothelial cancer. The rearrangement combines TRBV2 with TRBJ2-5; 7 middle bases align to TRBD2. Sequenced material: PBMCs, taken around atezolizumab (anti-PD-L1) treatment. The CDR3 loop reads CAGTSAGGAAQYF. Here is the DNA: TGTGCCGGAACTAGCGCTGGAGGGGCGGCCCAGTACTTC. The CDR3 plus the reference TRBV2 and TRBJ2-5 genes for the other parts give the full variable domain: EPEVTQTPSHQVTQMGQEVILRCVPISNHLYFYWYRQILGQKVEFLVSFYNNEISEKSEIFDDQFSVERPDGSNFTLKIRSTKLEDSAMYFCAGTSAGGAAQYFGPGTRLLVL.